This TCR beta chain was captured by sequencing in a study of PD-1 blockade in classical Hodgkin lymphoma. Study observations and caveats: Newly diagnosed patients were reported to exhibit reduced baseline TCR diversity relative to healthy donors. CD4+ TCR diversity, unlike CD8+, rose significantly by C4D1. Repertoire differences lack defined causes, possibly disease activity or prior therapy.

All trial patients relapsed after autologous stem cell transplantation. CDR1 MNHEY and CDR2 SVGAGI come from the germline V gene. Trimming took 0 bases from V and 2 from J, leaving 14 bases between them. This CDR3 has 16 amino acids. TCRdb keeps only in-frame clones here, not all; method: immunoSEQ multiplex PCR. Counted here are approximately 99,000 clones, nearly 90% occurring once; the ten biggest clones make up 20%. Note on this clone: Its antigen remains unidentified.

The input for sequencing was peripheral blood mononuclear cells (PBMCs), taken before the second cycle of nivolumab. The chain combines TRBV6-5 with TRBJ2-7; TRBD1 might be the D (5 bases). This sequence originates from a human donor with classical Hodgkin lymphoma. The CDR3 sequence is CASSYSSVAGTYEQYF. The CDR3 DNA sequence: TGTGCCAGCAGTTACTCGAGTGTAGCAGGGACCTACGAGCAGTACTTC.